Listed below are T cell receptor beta chains from one sample, sequenced in a study of Ad26.COV2.S vaccination and SARS-CoV-2 variants. Generated by immunoSEQ multiplex PCR, the TCRdb table keeps only in-frame clones and is missing some. The repertoire holds about 240,000 clones, with roughly 90% as singletons. The sequences come from peripheral blood, collected in a trial of Ad26.COV2.S vaccine versus placebo. Receptors originate from a person aged 18-65 years who received the Ad26.COV2.S COVID-19 vaccine or a placebo. Each CDR3 is given with its conserved first and last residue. Fields, in order: J gene, V gene, CDR3 length, clone size, D gene, CDR3 protein, CDR3 DNA. The D gene is left open where the match is weak. Size tells how often a clone was seen (once, few, many) or the class of an expanded clone, and some rows leave it out.

>TRBJ1-1|TRBV7-2|14|.|.
CASSPRWGSTEAFF
TGTGCCAGCAGCCCCCGCTGGGGAAGTACTGAAGCTTTCTTT
>TRBJ1-5|TRBV19|15|.|TRBD1
CASSAGQGFVQPQHF
TGTGCCAGTAGTGCGGGACAGGGGTTTGTTCAGCCCCAGCATTTT
>TRBJ2-3|TRBV19|14|.|.
CASSTGLSTDTQYF
TGTGCCAGTAGTACCGGACTATCCACAGATACGCAGTATTTT
>TRBJ1-3|TRBV30|11|.|.
CAWNPTDTIYF
TGTGCCTGGAACCCGACGGACACCATATATTTT
>TRBJ1-5|TRBV3-1/TRBV3-2|15|.|.
CASSQGTGNDQPQHF
TGTGCCAGCAGCCAAGGTACAGGTAACGATCAGCCCCAGCATTTT
>TRBJ2-2|TRBV27|14|.|.
CASSWTDNTGELFF
TGTGCCAGCAGCTGGACAGATAACACCGGGGAGCTGTTTTTT
>TRBJ2-1|TRBV14|12|.|.
CASSQVRNEQFF
TGTGCCAGCAGCCAAGTGCGCAATGAGCAGTTCTTC
>TRBJ1-2|TRBV9|17|.|.
CASSVEAGTHPNYGYTF
TGTGCCAGCAGCGTAGAGGCAGGGACCCATCCTAACTATGGCTACACCTTC
>TRBJ2-6|TRBV11-2|15|.|.
CASSLGGAGANVLTF
TGTGCCAGCAGCTTAGGGGGGGCTGGGGCCAACGTCCTGACTTTC
>TRBJ2-7|TRBV18|17|.|TRBD1
CASSIAGTGYSSYEQYF
TGTGCCAGCTCGATTGCCGGGACAGGCTATAGCTCCTACGAGCAGTACTTC
>TRBJ1-5|TRBV6-6|9|.|.
CASGQPQHF
TGTGCCAGCGGACAGCCCCAGCATTTT
>TRBJ2-6|TRBV10-3|16|once|.
CAISESTGSGANVLTF
TGTGCCATCAGTGAGTCTACAGGGTCTGGGGCCAACGTCCTGACTTTC
>TRBJ2-1|TRBV7-9|18|few|TRBD2
CASSLNLKREGLYNEQFF
TGTGCCAGCAGCTTAAACTTGAAACGGGAGGGCCTCTACAATGAGCAGTTCTTC
>TRBJ1-4|TRBV5-1|15|.|.
CASSLTGLMNEKLFF
TGCGCCAGCAGCTTGACAGGCCTGATGAATGAAAAACTGTTTTTT
>TRBJ2-2|TRBV24-1|12|.|.
CATRTETGELFF
TGTGCCACCAGGACGGAGACCGGGGAGCTGTTTTTT
>TRBJ1-5|TRBV19|16|.|.
CASSMRSEGVNQPQHF
TGTGCCAGTAGTATGAGAAGTGAGGGGGTCAATCAGCCCCAGCATTTT
>TRBJ2-7|TRBV18|14|.|.
CASSPPSRAHEQYF
TGTGCCAGCTCACCACCGTCCAGGGCTCACGAGCAGTACTTC
>TRBJ2-1|TRBV19|15|.|.
CASSLRGDAYNEQFF
TGTGCCAGTTCACTTAGGGGGGACGCCTACAATGAGCAGTTCTTC
>TRBJ2-2|TRBV6-2/TRBV6-3|15|.|.
CASSPRGTRTGELFF
TGTGCCAGCAGCCCCCGGGGGACAAGGACCGGGGAGCTGTTTTTT
>TRBJ2-2|TRBV6-2/TRBV6-3|16|.|.
CASNPRRTEYTGELFF
TGTGCCAGCAACCCGAGGAGGACGGAGTATACCGGGGAGCTGTTTTTT
>TRBJ1-5|TRBV6-5|13|once|TRBD1
CASTKGQPQPQHF
TGTGCCAGCACGAAGGGACAGCCTCAGCCCCAGCATTTT
>TRBJ2-5|TRBV19|16|.|TRBD2
CASSIAASGGLETQYF
TGTGCCAGTAGTATAGCGGCTAGCGGGGGGCTTGAGACCCAGTACTTC
>TRBJ2-5|TRBV6-6|14|.|TRBD1
CASSFRDRSETQYF
TGTGCCAGCAGTTTCCGGGACAGGTCGGAGACCCAGTACTTC
>TRBJ2-7|TRBV5-5|16|.|.
CASSLSQAYQQSEQYF
TGTGCCAGCAGCTTGAGTCAGGCTTACCAACAATCAGAGCAGTACTTC
>TRBJ2-4|TRBV4-2|12|.|.
CASSPGVNIQYF
TGTGCCAGCAGCCCTGGAGTTAACATTCAGTACTTC
>TRBJ2-1|TRBV30|15|.|TRBD2
CAWSLTSGNYNEQFF
TGTGCCTGGAGCCTTACTAGCGGGAACTACAATGAGCAGTTCTTC
>TRBJ1-3|TRBV28|14|.|.
CASRDPGLRNTIYF
TGTGCCAGCCGCGATCCTGGTTTGAGAAACACCATATATTTT
>TRBJ2-4|TRBV19|16|.|.
CASNHRTGLAKNIQYF
TGTGCCAGTAACCACCGAACAGGGCTAGCCAAAAACATTCAGTACTTC
>TRBJ1-2|TRBV27|15|.|.
CASSLGGEANYGYTF
TGTGCCAGCAGCCTCGGGGGGGAGGCTAACTATGGCTACACCTTC
>TRBJ1-5|TRBV9|15|.|.
CASSVGGGSSQPQHF
TGTGCCAGCAGCGTAGGAGGGGGTAGTTCTCAGCCCCAGCATTTT
>TRBJ2-1|TRBV19|17|.|.
CASSAPGTRGLRDEQFF
TGTGCCAGTAGTGCCCCCGGGACAAGGGGGTTGAGGGATGAGCAGTTCTTC
>TRBJ2-7|TRBV7-3|14|once|.
CASSLEGRSYEQYF
TGTGCCAGCAGCTTAGAGGGACGGAGCTACGAGCAGTACTTC
>TRBJ2-7|TRBV5-1|13|.|.
CASSFAGSNEQYF
TGCGCCAGCAGCTTTGCAGGGTCGAACGAGCAGTACTTC
>TRBJ2-5|TRBV5-1|16|.|.
CASSSPARQGSETQYF
TGCGCCAGCAGCTCCCCGGCCCGTCAAGGTTCGGAGACCCAGTACTTC
>TRBJ1-2|TRBV28|13|.|TRBD1
CAGSGGANYGYTF
TGTGCCGGGTCAGGGGGAGCTAACTATGGCTACACCTTC
>TRBJ2-1|TRBV25-1|13|.|TRBD2
CASSGGGDNEQFF
TGTGCCAGCAGCGGTGGGGGGGACAATGAGCAGTTCTTC
>TRBJ1-2|TRBV7-8|15|.|.
CASSLATDRNYGYTF
TGTGCCAGCAGCTTAGCGACAGACAGGAACTATGGCTACACCTTC
>TRBJ2-2|TRBV4-3|17|.|.
CASSQDPRPDYGGELFF
TGCGCCAGCAGCCAAGACCCCCGGCCAGACTACGGGGGGGAGCTGTTTTTT
>TRBJ2-7|TRBV6-6|13|.|.
CASSYAGQYEQYF
TGTGCCAGCAGTTACGCAGGCCAATACGAGCAGTACTTC
>TRBJ2-1|TRBV9|16|.|TRBD2
CASSVALAGGPGEQFF
TGTGCCAGCAGCGTAGCCCTAGCGGGGGGGCCTGGTGAGCAGTTCTTC
>TRBJ2-2|TRBV27|17|.|TRBD2
CASSFWGAGGDLGKLFF
TGTGCCAGCAGTTTCTGGGGGGCGGGAGGAGATCTCGGGAAGCTGTTTTTT
>TRBJ2-3|TRBV6-5|12|.|.
CASRRRVDTQYF
TGTGCCAGCAGACGGCGGGTAGATACGCAGTATTTT
>TRBJ2-7|TRBV28|19|once|TRBD1
CASSFGNPGQGAESYEQYF
TGTGCCAGCAGTTTCGGAAACCCGGGACAGGGGGCTGAGTCCTACGAGCAGTACTTC